What follows are 31 T cell receptor beta chains derived from one specimen sequenced in a study of cytomegalovirus exposure and HLA in healthy donors. Researchers ran the PCR with 60 Vbeta and 13 Jbeta primers. Clones were sequenced by immunoSEQ multiplex PCR, and TCRdb holds only the in-frame ones, with some missing. The table has 100,000 to 150,000 clones, about 70% seen once. Material: PBMCs. These receptors were taken from a woman between 55 and 75 years old in good health and CMV-seropositive.

The V call is TRBV6-6, the J call TRBJ1-2; perhaps TRBD1 as D (6 bases). Trimming pared 6 bases from V and 0 bases from J, leaving 11 bases between. The CDR3 is made up of 14 amino acids. Germline CDR1 is MNHNY and CDR2 is SVGAGI (reference sequence). Here the CDR3 reads CASREQGSNYGYTF. CDR3 DNA: TGTGCCAGCAGGGAACAGGGCTCTAACTATGGCTACACCTTC.

The chain couples TRBV14 to TRBJ2-3; tentative D call: TRBD1 (6 bases). Trimming pared 4 bases from V and 3 bases from J, leaving 14 bases between. The CDR3 has 15 amino acids. Germline loops: CDR1 SGHDN, CDR2 FVKESK. CDR3 loop: CASSPGQLGTDTQYF. CDR3 nucleotide sequence: TGTGCCAGCAGCCCAGGACAGCTCGGGACAGATACGCAGTATTTT.

This clone was picked up a small number of times. The genes are TRBV4-1 and TRBJ1-1; D call uncertain. The CDR3 consists of 14 residues. CDR1 and CDR2 (germline): MGHRA, YSYEKL. Trimming cost V 4 bases and J 2 bases, with 11 bases left between them. The CDR3 here is CASSRARQNTEAFF. In DNA form, the CDR3 reads TGCGCCAGCAGCCGGGCCCGACAAAACACTGAAGCTTTCTTT.

The chain combines TRBV4-3 with TRBJ2-3, with 12 nucleotides matching TRBD2. This CDR3 comprises 15 residues. Trimming cost V 6 bases and J 5 bases; bases outside gene matches: 6. The germline gives CDR1 LGHNA, CDR2 YSLEER. The CDR3 sequence is CASRRLAGEEDTQYF. The CDR3 DNA is TGCGCCAGCAGGCGACTAGCGGGGGAGGAAGATACGCAGTATTTT.

This clone was counted only a few times. This chain links TRBV18 with TRBJ2-7; 14 nucleotides align to TRBD2. Germline V gene data show CDR1 as KGHSH and CDR2 as LQKENI. The CDR3 is made up of 16 amino acids. The junction had 4 bases not matched to a gene; V was cut back by 0 bases and J by 6 bases. CDR3 amino acids: CASSPPGLAGVSEQYF. CDR3 DNA sequence: TGTGCCAGCTCACCACCGGGACTAGCGGGAGTCTCCGAGCAGTACTTC.

The rearrangement links TRBV2 to TRBJ2-7, with 7 bases lining up with TRBD1. Unmatched junction bases numbered 8, after V lost 6 bases and J lost 0 bases. This CDR3 contains 15 residues. Germline CDR1 SNHLY, CDR2 FYNNEI. CDR3 in amino acids: CASRPSRQGSYEQYF. In DNA, the CDR3 is TGTGCCAGCAGACCTTCCCGACAGGGCTCCTACGAGCAGTACTTC.

This chain joins TRBV28 and TRBJ2-1; D perhaps matches TRBD2 (5 bases). The V end was cut by 2 bases, the J end by 2 bases, with 13 bases between. This CDR3 is 16 amino acids long. CDR1 and CDR2 (germline): MDHEN, SYDVKM. Here the CDR3 reads CASSLEDWQPYNEQFF. The CDR3, as DNA: TGTGCCAGCAGTTTAGAGGACTGGCAACCCTACAATGAGCAGTTCTTC.

The chain has TRBV4-3 and TRBJ2-1; TRBD2 aligns across 12 bases. Germline CDR1 is LGHNA and CDR2 is YSLEER. The CDR3 extends over 16 amino acids. The V segment lost 4 bases and the J segment 4 bases; nucleotides outside the gene matches: 5. In DNA, the CDR3 is TGCGCCAGCAGCCGAGTGCTAGCGGGGGGGTACAATGAGCAGTTCTTC. Amino acid sequence: CASSRVLAGGYNEQFF.

The chain carries TRBV19 and TRBJ1-2; no clear D. CDR3 length equals 15 residues. V was cut by 9 bases and J by 6 bases, with 23 bases left in between. The germline CDR1 and CDR2 sequences are LNHDA and SQIVND (reference sequence). CDR3 in amino acids: CASSSATRPVNGYTF. CDR3 coding DNA: TGTGCCAGCTCGTCGGCGACAAGGCCCGTCAATGGCTACACCTTC.

The chain uses TRBV5-8 and TRBJ2-3, with 12 bases fitting TRBD2. Trimming cost V 0 bases and J 0 bases; bases outside gene matches: 2. From germline, CDR1 is SGHTS and CDR2 YDEGEE. The length of the CDR3 is 17 residues. CDR3 sequence reads: CASSLGGTSGSTDTQYF. The CDR3 DNA sequence: TGTGCCAGCAGCTTGGGTGGGACTAGCGGGAGCACAGATACGCAGTATTTT.

V and J are TRBV6-5 and TRBJ2-1; TRBD1 matches 8 bases. The V segment lost 4 bases and the J segment 8 bases; nucleotides outside the gene matches: 10. There are 15 residues in the CDR3. Germline CDR1 and CDR2: MNHEY and SVGAGI. The CDR3, as DNA: TGTGCCAGCAGTTCCCCCCAGGGGGCGAGGTATGAGCAGTTCTTC. This sequence encodes CASSSPQGARYEQFF.

The CDR3 sequence is CASSQDRGSYGYTF. The CDR3 bases are TGCGCCAGCAGCCAAGATAGGGGGTCCTATGGCTACACCTTC. The chain carries TRBV4-3 and TRBJ1-2, with a possible D match to TRBD1 (6 bases). Germline V gene data show CDR1 as LGHNA and CDR2 as YSLEER. Trimming took 0 bases from V and 4 from J, leaving 9 bases between them. This CDR3 is 14 amino acids long.

This clone was seen repeatedly, ten times or more. The J gene is TRBJ2-7, the V gene TRBV5-4, with 7 bases that match TRBD1. The CDR3 loop spans 15 amino acids. V trimming: 3 bases; J trimming: 3 bases; junction bases outside the gene matches: 9. Germline V lookup: CDR1 SGHNT, CDR2 YYREEE (reference sequence). As DNA, the CDR3 is TGTGCCAGCAGCTCCCCGGGACAGAGCAACTACGAGCAGTACTTC. It encodes CASSSPGQSNYEQYF.

The rearrangement links TRBV18 to TRBJ2-7; 8 bases are shared with TRBD1. The junction had 3 bases not matched to a gene; V was cut back by 2 bases and J by 0 bases. The CDR3 sequence is 15 residues long. Germline loops: CDR1 KGHSH, CDR2 LQKENI. CDR3 region: CASSPMGQDSYEQYF. CDR3 sequence (DNA): TGTGCCAGCTCACCAATGGGACAGGACTCCTACGAGCAGTACTTC.

The chain uses TRBV27 and TRBJ1-5; no reliable D call. The V end was cut by 6 bases, the J end by 6 bases, with 18 bases between. There are 15 residues in the CDR3. CDR1 and CDR2 from the germline V gene are MNHEY and SMNVEV (reference sequence). CDR3 residues: CASSRRPVGGQPQHF. For the CDR3, the DNA is TGTGCCAGCAGCCGCCGCCCTGTTGGCGGTCAGCCCCAGCATTTT.

The chain is built from TRBV6-5 and TRBJ2-7; D is possibly TRBD1 (5 bases). V gave up 6 bases and J gave up 2 bases, with 14 bases separating them. This CDR3 has 14 residues. Germline V gives CDR1 MNHEY, CDR2 SVGAGI. CDR3 bases: TGTGCCAGCAGACCAGGGATGAGCGCCTACGAGCAGTACTTC. Protein product: CASRPGMSAYEQYF.

This clone was seen a single time. The V call is TRBV30, the J call TRBJ2-5, with 7 nucleotides matching TRBD1. The CDR3 has 17 amino acids. V gave up 3 bases and J gave up 1 base; unmatched junction bases: 14. The germline V gene has CDR1 GTSNPN and CDR2 SVGIG (reference sequence). The CDR3 DNA sequence: TGTGCCTGGAGACCATACGGGACAGCTCGCCGCCAAGAGACCCAGTACTTC. This codes for CAWRPYGTARRQETQYF.

CDR3 sequence: CASSSLLAGDYEQYF. CDR3 sequence (DNA): TGTGCCAGCAGCTCGCTACTGGCGGGGGATTACGAGCAGTACTTC. The rearrangement joins TRBV7-9 to TRBJ2-7; 7 bases map to TRBD2. CDR1 is SEHNR, CDR2 FQNEAQ, per germline (reference sequence). Losses at the gene ends were 4 bases for V and 4 bases for J; bases not matched to a gene: 10. The CDR3 spans 15 residues. Looking up the rest from reference TRBV7-9 and TRBJ2-7 gives the full variable domain: DTGVSQNPRHKITKRGQNVTFRCDPISEHNRLYWYRQTLGQGPEFLTYFQNEAQLEKSRLLSDRFSAERPKGSFSTLEIQRTEQGDSAMYLCASSSLLAGDYEQYFGPGTRLTVT.

The chain links TRBV6-4 to TRBJ2-3; perhaps TRBD2 as D (7 bases). V lost 7 bases and J lost 2, with 16 bases in between. CDR1 and CDR2 from the germline V gene are MRHNA and SNTAGT. The CDR3 contains 15 residues. DNA for the CDR3: TGTGCCAGCATCTTCCCACGGGGGGCCACAGATACGCAGTATTTT. It specifies CASIFPRGATDTQYF.

The chain carries TRBV6-1 and TRBJ1-4, with D perhaps TRBD1 (5 bases). With 3 bases removed from V and 6 bases from J, the gap between germline ends came to 17 bases. Germline values: CDR1 MNHNS, CDR2 SASEGT. The CDR3 extends over 16 amino acids. This CDR3 is CASSEMLGIGDEKLFF. In DNA, the CDR3 is TGTGCCAGCAGTGAGATGCTGGGAATAGGGGATGAAAAACTGTTTTTT.

Of note for this clone: A junction end diverges from the germline sequence, so it may reflect a read error. As DNA, the CDR3 is TGCACCAGCAGCCTCCGGATAGCGGTCCAAGAGACCCAGTACTTC. It encodes CTSSLRIAVQETQYF. The chain recombines TRBV5-1 with TRBJ2-5, with D perhaps TRBD2 (6 bases). CDR1 and CDR2 (germline): SGHRS, YFSETQ. There are 15 residues in the CDR3.

This chain joins TRBV18 and TRBJ1-4, with D hard to call. V lost 1 base and J 2 bases, leaving 11 bases between the germline ends. The CDR3 consists of 16 residues. CDR1 is KGHSH and CDR2 is LQKENI in the germline V gene. The CDR3 region has the DNA TGTGCCAGCTCACCACAGACATCGGGGACTAATGAAAAACTGTTTTTT. This gives the protein CASSPQTSGTNEKLFF.

Note on this clone: A read error may produce the germline difference seen at one junction end. The sample holds other DNA sequences that translate to the same CDR3. V is TRBV7-6 and J is TRBJ1-1; D unresolved. Germline CDR1 SGHVS, CDR2 FNYEAQ. This CDR3 is built from 14 residues. The CDR3 reads CASSEHEMNTEAFF. The CDR3 region has the DNA TGTGCCAGCAGTGAACACGAAATGAACACCGAAGCTTTCTTT.

This clone was seen more than once but under ten times. The chain links TRBV28 to TRBJ2-7; 9 positions match TRBD2. CDR3 length: 15 amino acids. Germline CDR1 reads MDHEN; CDR2 reads SYDVKM. V shed 6 bases, J shed 0 bases, and the junction held 6 bases outside the gene matches. The CDR3 DNA reads as TGTGCCAGCAGGGGGGCTAGCGGGAACTCCTACGAGCAGTACTTC. It specifies CASRGASGNSYEQYF.

This clone was seen just once. V gene TRBV6-5 combines with J gene TRBJ1-1; D is ambiguous. Germline CDR1 MNHEY, CDR2 SVGAGI. V was trimmed by 0 bases and J by 2 bases, leaving 13 bases between them. The CDR3 has 16 residues. CDR3 in amino acids: CASSYSISPPNTEAFF. In nucleotides, the CDR3 is TGTGCCAGCAGTTACTCGATTAGCCCGCCAAACACTGAAGCTTTCTTT.

V usage is TRBV13 and J usage is TRBJ1-1; 11 bases map to TRBD1. This CDR3 has 16 amino acids. Germline V gives CDR1 PRHDT, CDR2 FYEKMQ (reference sequence). The junction had 5 bases not matched to a gene; V was cut back by 4 bases and J by 1 base. The CDR3 loop is CASSSGTGGRNTEAFF. The CDR3 DNA reads TGTGCCAGCAGCTCAGGGACAGGGGGAAGGAACACTGAAGCTTTCTTT.

A single count supports this clone. This sequence joins TRBV7-3 and TRBJ2-1, with TRBD2 matching 9 bases. The V gene end was trimmed by 2 bases and the J gene end by 2 bases; junction bases not matched to a gene: 4. From germline, CDR1 is SGHTA and CDR2 FQGTGA. This CDR3 is 16 amino acids long. The CDR3 region is CASSLASSGTYNEQFF. CDR3 bases: TGTGCCAGCAGCTTAGCGTCTAGCGGGACCTACAATGAGCAGTTCTTC.

The V gene is TRBV19, the J gene TRBJ2-7; D might be TRBD2 (5 bases). The CDR3 is made up of 13 amino acids. The V gene lost 3 bases and the J gene lost 7 bases, with 13 bases spanning the gap. Germline values: CDR1 LNHDA, CDR2 SQIVND (reference sequence). CDR3: CASSISEPGEQYF. The CDR3 nucleotides read TGTGCCAGTAGTATTTCCGAACCGGGGGAGCAGTACTTC.

This sequence joins TRBV7-3 and TRBJ2-1, with 10 nucleotides matching TRBD2. CDR1 is SGHTA, CDR2 FQGTGA, per germline. The V and J ends lost 5 bases and 4 bases, in that order; junction bases with no gene match: 5. The CDR3 covers 15 residues. CDR3 nucleotides: TGTGCCAGCAGCCCGGGACTAGCGCCTTACAATGAGCAGTTCTTC. Its translation: CASSPGLAPYNEQFF.

V is TRBV11-2 and J is TRBJ2-7; tentatively, D is TRBD2 (6 bases). The germline gives CDR1 SGHAT, CDR2 FQNNGV. Trimming stripped 1 base from V and 9 bases from J, with 16 bases between. The CDR3 totals 14 residues. The CDR3 nucleotides read TGTGCCAGCAGCTTAGCTCTGCCAGGACTAAGGCAGTACTTC. This codes for CASSLALPGLRQYF.

The V gene is TRBV14, the J gene TRBJ2-7, with D unresolved. The CDR3 runs to 14 residues. Germline values: CDR1 SGHDN, CDR2 FVKESK. Trimming pared 3 bases from V and 6 bases from J, leaving 15 bases between. DNA for the CDR3: TGTGCCAGCAGCCAGAGGCCGGGTTGGATCGAGCAGTACTTC. This codes for CASSQRPGWIEQYF.